The rows below give T cell receptor beta chains drawn from one sample of a study of OX40 agonist ivuxolimab in advanced cancers. TCRdb's copy holds only in-frame clones and misses some; the assay was immunoSEQ multiplex PCR. The sample carries some 65,000 clones, 85% recorded once. Specimen: CD4+ or CD8+ T cells sorted from blood, collected in a trial of the OX40 agonist ivuxolimab. The receptors shown here come from an adult with an advanced solid tumor such as melanoma, head and neck, liver or kidney cancer. Each CDR3 is given with its conserved first and last residue. A D gene is named only where the DNA matches it firmly. Clone size is shown for a subset of rows, as once, few, many or a class of expanded clone.

v_gene,abundance,d_gene,j_gene,CDR3nt,CDR3aa
TRBV18,NA,NA,TRBJ2-7,TGTGCCAGCTCACAACAACAGGGCCACGAGCAGTACTTC,CASSQQQGHEQYF
TRBV28,NA,TRBD1,TRBJ2-3,TGTGCCAGCAGTACCCGACAGGGTGTCACAGATACGCAGTATTTT,CASSTRQGVTDTQYF
TRBV5-1,NA,TRBD2,TRBJ2-1,TGCGCCAGCAGCTTATATCGGACTAGCGGGGGGCCCTTACTGGGCAATGAGCAGTTCTTC,CASSLYRTSGGPLLGNEQFF
TRBV4-1,NA,NA,TRBJ1-5,TGCGCCAGCAGCCAAGATCGACAGACCGGGGAGCCCCAGCATTTT,CASSQDRQTGEPQHF
TRBV11-1,NA,TRBD2,TRBJ2-7,TGTGCCAGCAGTTTCCGGGCTAGCGGGGACTCCTACGAGCAGTACTTC,CASSFRASGDSYEQYF
TRBV4-1,NA,TRBD1,TRBJ2-1,TGCGCCAGCAGCCGGACAGGGGGACTCTACAATGAGCAGTTCTTC,CASSRTGGLYNEQFF
TRBV28,NA,TRBD1,TRBJ1-5,TGTGCCAGCAGTTTATTCGACTGGGACAGGGTTAGCAATCAGCCCCAGCATTTT,CASSLFDWDRVSNQPQHF
TRBV5-8,NA,TRBD1,TRBJ2-7,TGTGCCAGCAGCTCGAGGACAGGGTTTTACGAGCAGTACTTC,CASSSRTGFYEQYF
TRBV30,few,TRBD1,TRBJ1-3,TGTGCCTGGAGCCGGGACAGCGGCTCTGGAAACACCATATATTTT,CAWSRDSGSGNTIYF
TRBV9,NA,TRBD2,TRBJ2-1,TGTGCCAGCAGCGTAGGGCTAGCGGGAGTAGATGAGCAGTTCTTC,CASSVGLAGVDEQFF
TRBV9,NA,TRBD1,TRBJ1-3,TGTGCCAGCAGCGTGGGACAGGGGGCAGACACCATATATTTT,CASSVGQGADTIYF
TRBV5-6,NA,TRBD1,TRBJ1-4,TGTGCCAGCAGCTTAGGGGGACAGACAACTAATGAAAAACTGTTTTTT,CASSLGGQTTNEKLFF
TRBV19,NA,TRBD2,TRBJ2-1,TGTGCCACGGGACTAGCGGGAGCTGGATCCTACAATGAGCAGTTCTTC,CATGLAGAGSYNEQFF
TRBV6-5,NA,NA,TRBJ1-1,TGTGCCAGCAGCCCCGGACGGTCTGAAGCTTTCTTT,CASSPGRSEAFF
TRBV28,NA,NA,TRBJ1-5,TGTGCCAGCAGCCCCCTGGGTCAGCCCCAGCATTTT,CASSPLGQPQHF
TRBV6-6,NA,NA,TRBJ2-7,TGTGCCAGTAGGGGAAGAGGCGAGCAGTACTTC,CASRGRGEQYF
TRBV6-6,NA,NA,TRBJ2-5,TGTGCCAGCAGATCCCCTAGCGATACGGAGACCCAGTACTTC,CASRSPSDTETQYF